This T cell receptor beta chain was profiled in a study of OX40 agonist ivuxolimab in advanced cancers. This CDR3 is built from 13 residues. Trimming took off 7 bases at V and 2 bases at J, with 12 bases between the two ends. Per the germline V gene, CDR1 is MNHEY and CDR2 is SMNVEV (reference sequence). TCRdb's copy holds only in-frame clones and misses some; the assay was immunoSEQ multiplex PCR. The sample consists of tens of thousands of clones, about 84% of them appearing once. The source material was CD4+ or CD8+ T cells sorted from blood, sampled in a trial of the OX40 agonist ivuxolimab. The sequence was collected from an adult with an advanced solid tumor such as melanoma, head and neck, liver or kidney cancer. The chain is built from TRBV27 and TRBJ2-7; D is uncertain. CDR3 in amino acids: CASMPNPPYEQYF. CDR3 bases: TGTGCCAGCATGCCTAACCCCCCCTACGAGCAGTACTTC.